This TCR beta chain was sequenced during a study of Graves' ophthalmopathy and Graves' hyperthyroidism. Study background: Peripheral blood was gathered at the point of initial diagnosis, before any treatment started.

Donors with ophthalmopathy: moderate-to-severe activity, CAS ≥3, NOSPECS ≥4, duration under 3 months. Germline V gene data show CDR1 as MDHEN and CDR2 as SYDVKM. The CDR3 contains 14 residues. V was pared by 4 bases and J by 6 bases, with 5 bases of the junction left unmatched. This clonotype has a count of ten or more. Its antigen remains unidentified. RNA transcripts provided the template for amplifying TCR beta CDR3 regions. First-round RT-PCR employed HTBI primers, with a second-round multiplex PCR after it. From the multiplex PCR reads, TCRdb called clonotypes with MiXCR, one entry per CDR3 protein. The sample consists of 300,000 to 400,000 distinct CDR3 sequences, around a sixth of them appearing once. Study-level results: Detected in blood as well were most expanded thyroid clonotypes with frequency above 0.001. Ophthalmopathy progression was predicted with roughly 68% sensitivity and roughly 79% specificity.

The chain is built from TRBV28 and TRBJ1-5; TRBD1 agrees at 8 bases. The specimen was peripheral blood. The receptor was isolated from an adult man with Graves' ophthalmopathy. The CDR3 nucleotides are TGTGCCAGCAGTTCGAGACAGGGGAGTCAGCCCCAGCATTTT. Protein: CASSSRQGSQPQHF.